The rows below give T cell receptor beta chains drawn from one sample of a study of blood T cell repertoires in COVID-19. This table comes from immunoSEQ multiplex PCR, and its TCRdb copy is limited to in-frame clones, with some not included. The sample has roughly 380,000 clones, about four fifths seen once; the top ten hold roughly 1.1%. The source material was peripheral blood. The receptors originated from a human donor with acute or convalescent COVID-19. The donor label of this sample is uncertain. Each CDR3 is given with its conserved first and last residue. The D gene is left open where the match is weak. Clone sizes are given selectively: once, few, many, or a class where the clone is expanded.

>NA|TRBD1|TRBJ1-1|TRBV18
CASSPKTGAAEAFF
TGTGCCAGCTCACCGAAGACAGGGGCCGCTGAAGCTTTCTTT
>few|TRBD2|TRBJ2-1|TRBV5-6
CASSLARGVGQFF
TGTGCCAGCAGCTTGGCCCGGGGGGTAGGGCAGTTCTTC
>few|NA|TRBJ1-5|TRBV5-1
CASSRTGNQPQHF
TGCGCCAGCAGCCGGACAGGCAATCAGCCCCAGCATTTT
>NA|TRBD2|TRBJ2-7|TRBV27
CASSLSAGGDYEQYF
TGTGCCAGCAGTCTATCAGCGGGAGGGGACTACGAGCAGTACTTC
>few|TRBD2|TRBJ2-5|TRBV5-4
CASSLPGTSLTETQYF
TGTGCCAGCAGCTTGCCCGGGACTAGTCTTACGGAGACCCAGTACTTC
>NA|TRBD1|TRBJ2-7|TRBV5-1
CASSWRQGGEQYF
TGCGCCAGCAGCTGGCGACAGGGTGGCGAGCAGTACTTC
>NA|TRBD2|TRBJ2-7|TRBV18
CASSQSGGEQYF
TGTGCCAGCTCACAAAGCGGGGGCGAGCAGTACTTC
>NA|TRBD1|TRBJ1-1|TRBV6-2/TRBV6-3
CASSYSRPGGSSNTEAFF
TGTGCCAGCAGTTACTCGAGACCAGGGGGATCTTCGAACACTGAAGCTTTCTTT
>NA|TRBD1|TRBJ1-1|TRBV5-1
CASSLGQGGTEAFF
TGCGCCAGCAGCCTAGGACAGGGGGGAACTGAAGCTTTCTTT
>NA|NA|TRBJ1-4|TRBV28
CASSFIVGTTTNEKLFF
TGTGCCAGCAGTTTTATAGTGGGCACCACAACTAATGAAAAACTGTTTTTT
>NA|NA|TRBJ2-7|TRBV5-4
CAGQRGAAGDEQYF
TGTGCGGGCCAACGGGGGGCGGCCGGCGACGAGCAGTACTTC
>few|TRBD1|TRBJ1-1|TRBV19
CASSTGTGRRNTEAFF
TGTGCCAGTAGTACAGGGACAGGGCGAAGGAACACTGAAGCTTTCTTT
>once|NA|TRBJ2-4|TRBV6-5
CASRPTGILNIQYF
TGTGCCAGCAGGCCGACAGGAATATTGAACATTCAGTACTTC
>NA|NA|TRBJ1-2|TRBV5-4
CASSATGGPYGYTF
TGTGCCAGCAGCGCGACAGGAGGTCCCTATGGCTACACCTTC
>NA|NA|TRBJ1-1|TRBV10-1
CASSNTGRGNTEAFF
TGCGCCAGCAGTAACACAGGGAGGGGGAACACTGAAGCTTTCTTT
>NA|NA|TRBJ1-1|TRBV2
CASSAQGVEAFF
TGTGCCAGCAGTGCGCAAGGGGTTGAAGCTTTCTTT
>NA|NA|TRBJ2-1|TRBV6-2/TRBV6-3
CASSFGGTYYNEQFF
TGTGCCAGCAGTTTTGGTGGGACATACTACAATGAGCAGTTCTTC
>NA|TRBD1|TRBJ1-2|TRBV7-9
CASSRDATGGYGYTF
TGTGCCAGCAGCCGCGACGCGACAGGGGGTTATGGCTACACCTTC
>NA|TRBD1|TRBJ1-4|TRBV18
CASSQQGQGTEKLFF
TGTGCCAGCTCGCAACAGGGACAGGGGACGGAAAAACTGTTTTTT
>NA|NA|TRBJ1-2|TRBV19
CARPSATETF
TGTGCCAGACCCTCGGCTACAGAGACCTTC
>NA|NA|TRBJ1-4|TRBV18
CASSPRSTNEKLFF
TGTGCCAGCTCACCTCGGTCAACTAATGAAAAACTGTTTTTT
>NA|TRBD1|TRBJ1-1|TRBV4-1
CASSPLTGVEMNTEAFF
TGCGCCAGCAGCCCCTTGACAGGGGTCGAGATGAACACTGAAGCTTTCTTT
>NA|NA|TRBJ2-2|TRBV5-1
CASSGGTANTGELFF
TGCGCCAGCAGCGGCGGGACAGCTAACACCGGGGAGCTGTTTTTT
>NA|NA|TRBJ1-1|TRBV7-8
CASSLAGWQGLRNTEAFF
TGTGCCAGCAGCTTAGCCGGTTGGCAGGGGCTGAGGAACACTGAAGCTTTCTTT
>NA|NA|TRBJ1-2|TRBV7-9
CASSLDRIANYGYTF
TGTGCCAGCAGCCTCGACAGGATAGCTAACTATGGCTACACCTTC
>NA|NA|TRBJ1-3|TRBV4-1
CASSPPPSGNTIYF
TGCGCCAGCAGCCCCCCCCCATCTGGAAACACCATATATTTT
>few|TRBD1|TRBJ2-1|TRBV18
CASSPSGTGYNEQFF
TGTGCCAGCTCACCCTCCGGGACAGGGTACAATGAGCAGTTCTTC
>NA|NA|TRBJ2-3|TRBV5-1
CASSVTGLSDTQYF
TGCGCCAGCAGCGTGACAGGTTTATCCGATACGCAGTATTTT
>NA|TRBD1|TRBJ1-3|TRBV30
CAWQIQGQGNTIYF
TGTGCCTGGCAGATACAGGGGCAAGGAAACACCATATATTTT
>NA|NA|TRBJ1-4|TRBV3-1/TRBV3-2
CASRATGSNEKLFF
TGTGCCAGCAGGGCGACAGGATCTAATGAAAAACTGTTTTTT
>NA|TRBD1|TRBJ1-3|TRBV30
CAWSITGGAYGNTIYF
TGTGCCTGGAGTATAACAGGGGGCGCGTACGGAAACACCATATATTTT
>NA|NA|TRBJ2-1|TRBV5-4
CASSLGGGDEQFF
TGTGCCAGCAGCCTTGGGGGCGGCGATGAGCAGTTCTTC
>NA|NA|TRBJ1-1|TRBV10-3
CAISELGGRNEAFF
TGTGCCATCAGTGAGTTAGGCGGGAGGAATGAAGCTTTCTTT
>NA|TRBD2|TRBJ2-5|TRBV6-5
CASSRGTSNQETQYF
TGTGCCAGCAGTCGCGGGACTAGCAATCAGGAGACCCAGTACTTC
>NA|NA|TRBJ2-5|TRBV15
CATSEGPLETQYF
TGTGCCACCTCGGAGGGGCCCCTAGAGACCCAGTACTTC
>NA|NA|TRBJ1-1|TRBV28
CASSTTRRNTEAFF
TGTGCCAGCAGTACAACACGGAGGAACACTGAAGCTTTCTTT
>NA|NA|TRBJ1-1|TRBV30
CAWRRTEIPRAFF
TGTGCCTGGAGAAGGACAGAAATACCCCGAGCTTTCTTT
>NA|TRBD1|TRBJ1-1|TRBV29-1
CSVLGGQGRRTEAFF
TGCAGCGTCCTAGGGGGACAGGGGCGGAGGACTGAAGCTTTCTTT
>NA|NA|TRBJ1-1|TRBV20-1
CSARTHEAFF
TGCAGTGCTAGGACTCATGAAGCTTTCTTT
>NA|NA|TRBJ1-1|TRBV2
CASSAIYREAFF
TGTGCCAGCAGCGCGATTTACAGGGAAGCTTTCTTT